Listed here are 24 T cell receptor beta chains from one sample, sequenced in a study of preoperative IRX-2 immunotherapy in early breast cancer. Clones were read by immunoSEQ multiplex PCR, and TCRdb kept only the in-frame ones, dropping some. The sample contains under 35,000 clones, 82% of which appear only once. The treatment here: preoperative locoregional IRX-2 cytokine immunotherapy. This specimen was collected from a patient treated with IRX-2 immunotherapy. These TCRs come from a human donor with breast cancer.

The chain has TRBV19 and TRBJ1-3, with D uncertain. Per germline, CDR1 LNHDA and CDR2 SQIVND (reference sequence). This CDR3 comprises 13 residues. Trimming removed 3 bases at V and 1 base at J, with 4 bases between. The CDR3, as DNA: TGTGCCAGTAGTATGGGGTCTGGAAACACCATATATTTT. Protein sequence: CASSMGSGNTIYF.

The chain combines TRBV6-8 with TRBJ1-5; D gene ambiguous. V was cut by 6 bases and J by 5 bases, with 8 bases left in between. CDR3 length: 12 amino acids. Germline V lookup: CDR1 MNHGY, CDR2 SAAAGT. This CDR3 is CASSPGYQPQHF. CDR3 DNA: TGTGCCAGCAGCCCTGGGTATCAGCCCCAGCATTTT.

The rearrangement uses TRBV10-3 and TRBJ2-1; the match to TRBD2 covers 10 bases. This CDR3 region has 18 residues. The J segment lost 0 bases and the V segment lost 7 bases, leaving 12 bases of the junction unmatched. Germline-derived CDR1 and CDR2 are ENHRY and SYGVKD. The CDR3 is CAITFSGRIKCSYNEQFF. Here the CDR3 DNA reads TGTGCCATCACCTTTAGCGGGAGGATTAAATGCTCCTACAATGAGCAGTTCTTC.

Here the CDR3 DNA reads TGTGCCAGCAGTTCGTATTCCTATGGCTACACCTTC. Its translation is CASSSYSYGYTF. The chain is built from TRBV28 and TRBJ1-2; D is uncertain. CDR1 is MDHEN, CDR2 SYDVKM, per germline. The length of the CDR3 is 12 residues. V gave up 4 bases and J gave up 4 bases, with 7 bases separating them.

V gene TRBV7-1 combines with J gene TRBJ2-2; 7 positions agree with TRBD2. TRBV7-1 is known as an ORF, though its function is uncertain. The CDR3 is made up of 18 amino acids. Trimming at V came to 4 bases and at J to 0 bases, leaving 11 bases not matched to a gene. The DNA of the CDR3 is TGTGCCAGCAGCTTAAGCAGCTTCGGGACTACGAACACCGGGGAGCTGTTTTTT. It is translated as CASSLSSFGTTNTGELFF.

This clone has only a few counts. The chain links TRBV16 to TRBJ2-5; 9 nucleotides line up with TRBD2. The J segment lost 5 bases and the V segment lost 1 base, leaving 11 bases of the junction unmatched. The germline V gene encodes CDR1 KGHSY and CDR2 FQNENV. The CDR3 spans 17 residues. CDR3: CASSQLAAGGPSETQYF. Here the CDR3 DNA reads TGTGCCAGCAGCCAATTAGCAGCGGGAGGTCCCTCGGAGACCCAGTACTTC.

CDR3 nucleotide sequence: TGTGCCATCACTCAAGCCGGGATAGGGGGCTACACCTTC. This sequence encodes CAITQAGIGGYTF. The V and J genes are TRBV6-8 and TRBJ1-2, with unresolved D. The CDR3 contains 13 residues. Germline-derived CDR1 and CDR2 are MNHGY and SAAAGT. Trimming removed 10 bases at V and 8 bases at J, with 20 bases between.

The chain recombines TRBV18 with TRBJ1-1; D not certain. Trimming cost V 6 bases and J 2 bases, with 10 bases left between them. Germline assignment: CDR1 KGHSH and CDR2 LQKENI. This CDR3 is built from 13 residues. The CDR3 loop is CASSENTNTEAFF. CDR3 bases: TGTGCCAGCTCGGAAAACACAAACACTGAAGCTTTCTTT.

Written as DNA, the CDR3 is TGCGCCAGCAGCCCCTACTCCGTACGGGTCTCTGGGGCCAACGTCCTGACTTTC. Translating it yields CASSPYSVRVSGANVLTF. The rearrangement joins TRBV5-1 to TRBJ2-6; D gene unclear. The CDR3 is made up of 18 amino acids. V shed 4 bases and J shed 0 bases, with 17 bases lying between them. Germline V gene lookup returns CDR1 SGHRS and CDR2 YFSETQ.

The chain couples TRBV6-8 to TRBJ1-1, with D possibly TRBD1 on 6 matching bases. V was clipped by 6 bases and J by 3 bases, with 14 bases between them. The CDR3 has 14 residues. The germline V gene encodes CDR1 MNHGY and CDR2 SAAAGT. CDR3: CASREVGQHTEAFF. The CDR3 DNA sequence: TGTGCCAGCAGGGAGGTTGGACAGCACACTGAAGCTTTCTTT.

The chain couples TRBV1 to TRBJ2-7; the table assigns TRBD1, which was not confirmed against the DNA. TRBV1 is shown as a pseudogene. This CDR3 is 14 amino acids long. The CDR3 DNA reads TGCGCCAGCAGCCAAGGCACAGGCCTCTACGAGCAGTACTTC. It is translated as CASSQGTGLYEQYF.

The rearrangement uses TRBV6-8 and TRBJ1-2; tentative D call: TRBD1 (5 bases). Germline CDR1 MNHGY, CDR2 SAAAGT. Trimming stripped 8 bases from V and 7 bases from J, with 14 bases between. This CDR3 has 12 amino acids. CDR3: CASARAGGGYTF. CDR3 bases: TGTGCCAGCGCCAGGGCCGGGGGTGGCTACACCTTC.

The chain is built from TRBV7-4 and TRBJ2-1; TRBD2 is a possible D gene (6 bases). From germline, CDR1 is SGHVT and CDR2 SQSDAQ. The germline V and J ends were trimmed by 5 bases and 2 bases, with 10 bases remaining between them. This CDR3 region has 14 residues. The CDR3 DNA follows: TGTGCCAGCAGCCCCCGCGGGACCTACAATGAGCAGTTCTTC. Protein sequence: CASSPRGTYNEQFF.

V and J are TRBV6-8 and TRBJ1-1; D is uncertain. V was cut by 6 bases and J by 3 bases, with 14 bases left in between. This CDR3 is 14 amino acids long. Looked up from germline, CDR1 is MNHGY and CDR2 is SAAAGT. The CDR3, as DNA: TGTGCCAGCAGGCGGGTTTTAAGCGACACTGAAGCTTTCTTT. This encodes CASRRVLSDTEAFF.

The rearrangement uses TRBV7-6 and TRBJ2-7; weak D call: TRBD2 (5 bases). Germline assignment: CDR1 SGHVS and CDR2 FNYEAQ. The CDR3 is 14 residues long. Trimming took 5 bases from V and 3 from J, leaving 14 bases between them. In DNA form, the CDR3 reads TGTGCCAGCAGCCCTGCGGGCGGAAGCTACGAGCAGTACTTC. Residues: CASSPAGGSYEQYF.

CDR3 residues: CASSQQGLYNSPLHF. The CDR3 nucleotides read TGTGCCAGCAGCCAACAGGGGCTTTATAATTCACCCCTCCACTTT. The V and J genes are TRBV11-3 and TRBJ1-6, with 7 bases fitting TRBD1. Germline CDR1 SGHNT, CDR2 YENEEA. V trimming: 5 bases; J trimming: 4 bases; junction bases outside the gene matches: 5. The CDR3 extends over 15 amino acids.

The chain's CDR3 is CASSLVPGEDQPQHF. As DNA, the CDR3 is TGCGCCAGCAGCTTGGTTCCAGGGGAAGATCAGCCCCAGCATTTT. V is TRBV5-1 and J is TRBJ1-5, with D perhaps matching TRBD1 (6 bases). V was clipped by 0 bases and J by 5 bases, with 12 bases between them. Germline V CDR1 and CDR2: SGHRS, YFSETQ. This CDR3 is built from 15 residues. The whole variable domain, remainder taken from reference TRBV5-1 and TRBJ1-5, is KAGVTQTPRYLIKTRGQQVTLSCSPISGHRSVSWYQQTPGQGLQFLFEYFSETQRNKGNFPGRFSGRQFSNSRSEMNVSTLELGDSALYLCASSLVPGEDQPQHFGDGTRLSIL.

The chain links TRBV30 to TRBJ1-1; possible D gene TRBD1, 6 bases. CDR3 length equals 15 residues. Deletions cut 1 base from V and 4 bases from J, with 16 bases between. Germline CDR1 GTSNPN, CDR2 SVGIG (reference sequence). The CDR3 region has the DNA TGTGCCTGGAGTGAACAGGGATATCTGACCACTGAAGCTTTCTTT. This gives the protein CAWSEQGYLTTEAFF.

This rearrangement joins TRBV7-7 to TRBJ2-1, with 8 bases aligning to TRBD2. The CDR3 runs to 17 residues. The V segment lost 3 bases and the J segment 6 bases; nucleotides outside the gene matches: 13. CDR1 is SSHAT, CDR2 FNYEAQ, per germline (reference sequence). This CDR3 is CASSLWVGLAGGNEQFF. The CDR3 region has the DNA TGTGCCAGCAGCTTGTGGGTCGGGCTAGCGGGCGGCAATGAGCAGTTCTTC.

This chain joins TRBV7-1 and TRBJ1-2, with D possibly being TRBD1 (5 bases). TRBV7-1 carries the ORF label, with uncertain function. This CDR3 has 13 amino acids. V gave up 4 bases and J gave up 5 bases, with 11 bases separating them. The CDR3 nucleotides are TGTGCCAGCAGCTTAACACCAGGGTATGGCTACACCTTC. It translates to CASSLTPGYGYTF.

The chain is built from TRBV6-8 and TRBJ1-2, with a tentative D call TRBD1 (6 bases). The CDR3 is made up of 16 amino acids. Trimming took off 7 bases at V and 14 bases at J, with 32 bases between the two ends. Germline CDR1 MNHGY, CDR2 SAAAGT. The CDR3 DNA follows: TGTGCCAGCACGATATTACCCGGTTTAAGGCAGAAGGGGGTGACCTTC. Amino acids: CASTILPGLRQKGVTF.

The gene calls are TRBV6-8 and TRBJ2-7; 7 bases fit TRBD2. CDR1 and CDR2 (germline): MNHGY, SAAAGT. V lost 6 bases to trimming and J lost 7 bases; unmatched junction nucleotides: 9. The CDR3 is 13 amino acids. CDR3 sequence reads: CASSQGGAGEQYF. The CDR3 DNA sequence: TGTGCCAGCAGCCAGGGAGGGGCTGGGGAGCAGTACTTC.

The chain carries TRBV14 and TRBJ2-5; TRBD1 or TRBD2 may be the D gene (5 bases each). With 6 bases removed from V and 5 bases from J, the gap between germline ends came to 16 bases. This CDR3 has 14 residues. The V gene's germline CDR1 is SGHDN and CDR2 FVKESK. The CDR3 loop reads CASSTWDVEETQYF. CDR3 in DNA: TGTGCCAGCAGTACCTGGGACGTGGAGGAGACCCAGTACTTC.

The chain joins TRBV28 to TRBJ2-1; TRBD1 or TRBD2 may be the D gene (5 bases each). This CDR3 comprises 13 residues. Trimming stripped 6 bases from V and 8 bases from J, with 14 bases between. Germline loops: CDR1 MDHEN, CDR2 SYDVKM. CDR3 sequence reads: CASSLKEGHEQFF. The CDR3 DNA is TGTGCCAGCAGCCTAAAAGAGGGGCATGAGCAGTTCTTC. Complete variable domain (other parts from reference TRBV28 and TRBJ2-1): DVKVTQSSRYLVKRTGEKVFLECVQDMDHENMFWYRQDPGLGLRLIYFSYDVKMKEKGDIPEGYSVSREKKERFSLILESASTNQTSMYLCASSLKEGHEQFFGPGTRLTVL.